This TCR beta chain appears in the sequencing data of a study of cytomegalovirus exposure and HLA in healthy donors. Overall study findings and caveats: Follow-up analysis later connected one missense variant in DCLRE1C with trimming of TCR beta V- and J-genes. A later analysis associated about 18,000 TCR beta sequences with HLA alleles at a 0.05 false discovery rate. Being productive about 87% or about 30% of the time was typical of most TCR beta V segments in an earlier analysis.

The PCR ran on 60 Vbeta and 13 Jbeta primers. Clones were read by immunoSEQ multiplex PCR, and TCRdb kept only the in-frame ones, dropping some. This sample carries 100,000 to 150,000 clones, with roughly 1% going to the ten biggest clones. All donors participated as healthy donors of bone marrow. About this clone itself: The antigen is undetermined.

The clonotype originates from a man aged 18 to 35 in good health and CMV-seronegative. Sequencing used PBMCs.

The DNA for the CDR3 is TGTGCCAGCAGTGATGGGGGGACTCAGCCCCAGCATTTT. Encoded protein: CASSDGGTQPQHF. This sequence joins TRBV2 and TRBJ1-5, with D maybe TRBD1 (5 bases). The V end was cut by 3 bases, the J end by 6 bases, with 9 bases between. The germline V gene has CDR1 SNHLY and CDR2 FYNNEI. The CDR3 is 13 residues long.